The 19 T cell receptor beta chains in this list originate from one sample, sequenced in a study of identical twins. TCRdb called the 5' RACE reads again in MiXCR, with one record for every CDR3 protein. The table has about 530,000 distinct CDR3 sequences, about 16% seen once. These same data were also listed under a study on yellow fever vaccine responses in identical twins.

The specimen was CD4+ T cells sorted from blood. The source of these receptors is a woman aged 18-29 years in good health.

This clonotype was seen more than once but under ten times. CDR3 sequence reads: CASSPGDSAKYF. In DNA, the CDR3 is TGCGCCAGCAGCCCGGGCGACTCAGCCAAGTACTTC. The chain recombines TRBV5-1 with TRBJ2-7; D call uncertain. V was pared by 4 bases and J by 11 bases, with 16 bases between. CDR1 is SGHRS, CDR2 YFSETQ, per germline. The length of the CDR3 is 12 residues.

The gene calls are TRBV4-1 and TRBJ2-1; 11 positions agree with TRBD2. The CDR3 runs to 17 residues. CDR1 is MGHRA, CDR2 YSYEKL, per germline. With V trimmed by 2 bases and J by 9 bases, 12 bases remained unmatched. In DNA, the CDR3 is TGCGCCAGCAGCCAATCACTAGCGGGAGTTTGGAGGGGTGAGCAGTTCTTC. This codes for CASSQSLAGVWRGEQFF.

CDR3 in DNA: TGTGCCACCGAGGCGAGTTGGGTGTACAATGAGCAGTTCTTC. Its protein is CATEASWVYNEQFF. The V and J genes are TRBV15 and TRBJ2-1; D ambiguous. Germline V gene lookup returns CDR1 LNHNV and CDR2 YYDKDF (reference sequence). The CDR3 consists of 14 residues. V lost 8 bases and J 4 bases, leaving 15 bases between the germline ends.

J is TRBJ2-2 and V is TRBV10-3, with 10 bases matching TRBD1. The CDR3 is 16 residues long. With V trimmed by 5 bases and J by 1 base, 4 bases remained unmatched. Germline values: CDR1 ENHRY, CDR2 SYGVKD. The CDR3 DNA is TGTGCCATCAGTCCGACAGGGGGCTTGAACACCGGGGAGCTGTTTTTT. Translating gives CAISPTGGLNTGELFF.

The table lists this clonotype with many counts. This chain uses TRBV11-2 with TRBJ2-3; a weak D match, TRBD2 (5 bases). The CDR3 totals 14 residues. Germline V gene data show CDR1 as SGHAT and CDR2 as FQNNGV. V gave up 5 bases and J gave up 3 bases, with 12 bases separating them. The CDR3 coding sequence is TGTGCCAGCAGCCCCCTCCGCGGGACAGATACGCAGTATTTT. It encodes CASSPLRGTDTQYF.

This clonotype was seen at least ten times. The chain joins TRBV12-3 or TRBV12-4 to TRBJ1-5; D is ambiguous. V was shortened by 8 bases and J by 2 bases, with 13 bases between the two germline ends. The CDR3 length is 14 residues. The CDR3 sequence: CASLMRDGNQPQHF. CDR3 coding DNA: TGTGCCAGCCTGATGAGGGATGGCAATCAGCCCCAGCATTTT.

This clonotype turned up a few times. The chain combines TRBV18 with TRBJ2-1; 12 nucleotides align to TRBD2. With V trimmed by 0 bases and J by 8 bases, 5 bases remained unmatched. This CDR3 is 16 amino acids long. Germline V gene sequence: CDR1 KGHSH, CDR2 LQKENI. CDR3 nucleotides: TGTGCCAGCTCACCACCAGAGCTAGCGGGAGGGGATGAGCAGTTCTTC. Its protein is CASSPPELAGGDEQFF.

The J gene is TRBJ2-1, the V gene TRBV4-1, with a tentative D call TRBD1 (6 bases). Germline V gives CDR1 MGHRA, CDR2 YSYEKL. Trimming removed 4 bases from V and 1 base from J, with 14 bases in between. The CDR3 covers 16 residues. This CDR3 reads CASSRGQSASYNEQFF. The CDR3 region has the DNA TGCGCCAGCAGCCGCGGACAGTCAGCTTCCTACAATGAGCAGTTCTTC.

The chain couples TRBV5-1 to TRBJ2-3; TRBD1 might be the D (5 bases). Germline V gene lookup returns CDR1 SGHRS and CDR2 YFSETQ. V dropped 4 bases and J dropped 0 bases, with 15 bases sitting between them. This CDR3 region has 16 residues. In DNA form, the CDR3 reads TGCGCCAGCAGCCGCACCGGCGACAGAAGCACAGATACGCAGTATTTT. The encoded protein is CASSRTGDRSTDTQYF.

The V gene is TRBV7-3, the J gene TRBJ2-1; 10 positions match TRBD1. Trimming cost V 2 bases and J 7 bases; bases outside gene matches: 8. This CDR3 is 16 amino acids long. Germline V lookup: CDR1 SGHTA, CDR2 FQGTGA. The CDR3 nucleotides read TGTGCCAGCAGCTTAGGCTCCTTGGGACAGGGGAATGAGCAGTTCTTC. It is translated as CASSLGSLGQGNEQFF.

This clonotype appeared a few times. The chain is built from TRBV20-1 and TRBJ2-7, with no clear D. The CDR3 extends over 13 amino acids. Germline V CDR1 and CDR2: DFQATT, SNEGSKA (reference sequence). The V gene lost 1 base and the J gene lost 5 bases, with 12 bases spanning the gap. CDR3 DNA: TGCAGTGCTAGAGGGGCAAATCCCCACGAGCAGTACTTC. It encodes CSARGANPHEQYF.

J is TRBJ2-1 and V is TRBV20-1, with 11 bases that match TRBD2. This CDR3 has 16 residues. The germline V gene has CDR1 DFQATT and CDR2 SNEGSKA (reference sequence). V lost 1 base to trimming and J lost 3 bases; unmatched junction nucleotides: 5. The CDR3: CSARGSGRANYNEQFF. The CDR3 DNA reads TGCAGTGCTAGAGGTAGCGGGAGGGCCAACTACAATGAGCAGTTCTTC.

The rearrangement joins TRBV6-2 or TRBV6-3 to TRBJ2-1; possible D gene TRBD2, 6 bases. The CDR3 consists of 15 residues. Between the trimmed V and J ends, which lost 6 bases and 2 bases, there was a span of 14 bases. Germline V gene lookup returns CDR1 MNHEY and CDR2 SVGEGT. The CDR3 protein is CASRPSGRTYNEQFF. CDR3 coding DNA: TGTGCCAGCAGGCCCAGCGGGCGAACCTACAATGAGCAGTTCTTC.

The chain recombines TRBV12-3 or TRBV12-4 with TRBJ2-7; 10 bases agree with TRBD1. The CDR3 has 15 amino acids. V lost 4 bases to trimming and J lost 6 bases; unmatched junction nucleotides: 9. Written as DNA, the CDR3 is TGTGCCAGCAGTTCACCGGGACAGGGGCCCCGCGAGCAGTACGTC. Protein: CASSSPGQGPREQYV.

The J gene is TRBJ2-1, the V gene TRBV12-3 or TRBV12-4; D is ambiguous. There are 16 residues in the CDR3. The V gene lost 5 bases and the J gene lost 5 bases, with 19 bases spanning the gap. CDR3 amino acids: CASSPIGQALHNEQFF. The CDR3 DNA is TGTGCCAGCAGTCCTATCGGCCAGGCACTGCACAATGAGCAGTTCTTC.

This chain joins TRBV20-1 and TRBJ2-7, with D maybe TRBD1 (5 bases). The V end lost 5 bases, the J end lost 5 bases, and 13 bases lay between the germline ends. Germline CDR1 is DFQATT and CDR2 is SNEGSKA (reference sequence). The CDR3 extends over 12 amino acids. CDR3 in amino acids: CSAAPWGDEQYF. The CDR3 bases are TGCAGTGCTGCGCCTTGGGGCGACGAGCAGTACTTC.

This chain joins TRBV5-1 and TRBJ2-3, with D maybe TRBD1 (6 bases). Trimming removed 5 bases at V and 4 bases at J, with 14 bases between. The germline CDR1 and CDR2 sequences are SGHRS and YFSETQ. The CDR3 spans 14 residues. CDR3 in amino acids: CASSRGGGSDTQYF. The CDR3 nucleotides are TGCGCCAGCAGTCGTGGGGGCGGTTCAGATACGCAGTATTTT.

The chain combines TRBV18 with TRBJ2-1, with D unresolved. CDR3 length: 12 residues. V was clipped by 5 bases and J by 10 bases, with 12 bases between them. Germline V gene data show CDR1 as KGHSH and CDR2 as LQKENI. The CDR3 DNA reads TGTGCCAGCTCAGGAATGGCCGCAGAGCAGTTCTTC. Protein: CASSGMAAEQFF.

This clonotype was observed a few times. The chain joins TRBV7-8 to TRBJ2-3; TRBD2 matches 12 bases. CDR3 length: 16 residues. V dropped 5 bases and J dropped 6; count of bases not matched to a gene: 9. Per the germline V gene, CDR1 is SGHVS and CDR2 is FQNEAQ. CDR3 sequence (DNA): TGTGCCAGCAGCCAACTAGCGGGGGGTTTCACGGATACGCAGTATTTT. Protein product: CASSQLAGGFTDTQYF.